This note documents a single T cell receptor (beta chain) sequence. Its antigen is undetermined. The CDR3 loop spans 14 amino acids. Per germline, CDR1 MNHEY and CDR2 SVGAGI. V lost 0 bases and J lost 2, with 8 bases in between. These data originate in a study of OX40 agonist ivuxolimab in advanced cancers. Study-wide results and limits: CD8+ T cells (on average) carried more expanded clones than CD4+ T cells.

Sequencing was performed with immunoSEQ multiplex PCR; in TCRdb, only in-frame clones are kept and a portion is missing. Among about 20,000 clones listed, around 80% were seen once. Specimen: CD4+ or CD8+ T cells sorted from blood, collected in a trial of the OX40 agonist ivuxolimab. The gene calls are TRBV6-5 and TRBJ2-7; D not certain. The source of this sequence is an adult with an advanced solid tumor such as melanoma, head and neck, liver or kidney cancer. The chain's CDR3 is CASSYSKYAYEQYF. The CDR3 DNA is TGTGCCAGCAGTTACTCCAAATACGCCTACGAGCAGTACTTC.